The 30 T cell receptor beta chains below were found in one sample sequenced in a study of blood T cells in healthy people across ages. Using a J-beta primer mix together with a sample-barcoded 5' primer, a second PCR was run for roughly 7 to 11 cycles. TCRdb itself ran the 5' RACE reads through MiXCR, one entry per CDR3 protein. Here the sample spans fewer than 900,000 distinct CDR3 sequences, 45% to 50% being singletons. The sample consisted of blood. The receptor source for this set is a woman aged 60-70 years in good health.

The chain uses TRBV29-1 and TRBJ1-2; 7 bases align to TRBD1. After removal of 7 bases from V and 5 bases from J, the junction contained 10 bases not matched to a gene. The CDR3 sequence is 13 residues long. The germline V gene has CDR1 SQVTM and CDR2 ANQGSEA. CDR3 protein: CSASSGQKYGYTF. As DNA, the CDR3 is TGCAGCGCATCATCGGGACAGAAGTATGGCTACACCTTC.

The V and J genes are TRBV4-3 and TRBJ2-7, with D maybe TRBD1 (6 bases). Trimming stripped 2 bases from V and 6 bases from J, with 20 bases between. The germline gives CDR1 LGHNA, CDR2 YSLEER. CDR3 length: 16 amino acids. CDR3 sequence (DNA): TGCGCCAGCAGCCAACTTGGCAGGGGTTACATGCGCGAGCAGTACTTC. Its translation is CASSQLGRGYMREQYF.

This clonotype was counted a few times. The CDR3, as DNA: TGTGCCAGCAGTTCGACAGGGGCTTCTGGGGCCAACGTCCTGACTTTC. Residues: CASSSTGASGANVLTF. The genes are TRBV28 and TRBJ2-6; 8 bases align to TRBD1. With 4 bases clipped from V and 1 base from J, the junction kept 3 bases outside the gene matches. Per the germline V gene, CDR1 is MDHEN and CDR2 is SYDVKM. The CDR3 sequence is 16 residues long.

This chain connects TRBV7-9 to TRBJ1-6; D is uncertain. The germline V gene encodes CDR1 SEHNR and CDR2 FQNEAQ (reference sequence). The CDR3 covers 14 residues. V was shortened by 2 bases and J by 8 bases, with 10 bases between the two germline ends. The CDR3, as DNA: TGTGCCAGCAGCTTAACCGTCTTGTATTCACCCCTCCACTTT. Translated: CASSLTVLYSPLHF.

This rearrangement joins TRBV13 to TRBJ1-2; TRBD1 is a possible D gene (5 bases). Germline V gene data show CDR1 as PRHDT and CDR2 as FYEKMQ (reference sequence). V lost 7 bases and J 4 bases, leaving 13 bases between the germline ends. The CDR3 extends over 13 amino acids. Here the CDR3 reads CASMLRGLYGYTF. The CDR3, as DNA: TGTGCCAGCATGCTCCGGGGCCTCTATGGCTACACCTTC.

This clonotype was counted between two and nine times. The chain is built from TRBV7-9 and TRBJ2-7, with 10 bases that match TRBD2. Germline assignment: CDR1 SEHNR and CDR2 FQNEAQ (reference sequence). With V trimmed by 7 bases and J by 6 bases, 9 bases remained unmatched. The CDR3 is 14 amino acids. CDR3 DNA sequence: TGTGCCAGCAATCCTAGCGGGAGTCCCGGCGAGCAGTACTTC. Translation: CASNPSGSPGEQYF.

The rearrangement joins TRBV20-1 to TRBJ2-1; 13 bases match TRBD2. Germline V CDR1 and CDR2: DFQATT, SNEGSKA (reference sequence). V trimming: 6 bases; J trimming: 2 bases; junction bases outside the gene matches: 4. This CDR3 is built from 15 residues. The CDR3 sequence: CSAEGLAGTYNEQFF. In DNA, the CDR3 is TGCAGTGCAGAGGGACTAGCGGGAACCTACAATGAGCAGTTCTTC.

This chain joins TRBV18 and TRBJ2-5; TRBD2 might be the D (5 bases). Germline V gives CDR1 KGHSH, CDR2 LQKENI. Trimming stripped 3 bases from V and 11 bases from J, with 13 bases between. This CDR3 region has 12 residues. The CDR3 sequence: CASSPVQREQYF. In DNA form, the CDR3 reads TGTGCCAGCTCACCGGTCCAGAGGGAGCAGTACTTC. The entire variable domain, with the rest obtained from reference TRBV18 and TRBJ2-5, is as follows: NAGVMQNPRHLVRRRGQEARLRCSPMKGHSHVYWYRQLPEEGLKFMVYLQKENIIDESGMPKERFSAEFPKEGPSILRIQQVVRGDSAAYFCASSPVQREQYFGPGTRLLVL.

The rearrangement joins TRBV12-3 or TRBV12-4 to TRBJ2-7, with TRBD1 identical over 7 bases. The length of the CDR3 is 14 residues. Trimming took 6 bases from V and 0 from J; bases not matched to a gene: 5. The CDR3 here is CASRTGTVSYEQYF. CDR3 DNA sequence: TGTGCCAGCAGAACCGGGACAGTCTCCTACGAGCAGTACTTC.

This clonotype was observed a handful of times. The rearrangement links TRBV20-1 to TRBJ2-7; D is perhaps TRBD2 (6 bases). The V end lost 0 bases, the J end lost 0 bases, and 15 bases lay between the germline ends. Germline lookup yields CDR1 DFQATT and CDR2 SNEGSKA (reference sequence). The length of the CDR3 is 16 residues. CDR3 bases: TGCAGTGCTAGAGATGGTTGGCGGGGAAGCTCCTACGAGCAGTACTTC. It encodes CSARDGWRGSSYEQYF.

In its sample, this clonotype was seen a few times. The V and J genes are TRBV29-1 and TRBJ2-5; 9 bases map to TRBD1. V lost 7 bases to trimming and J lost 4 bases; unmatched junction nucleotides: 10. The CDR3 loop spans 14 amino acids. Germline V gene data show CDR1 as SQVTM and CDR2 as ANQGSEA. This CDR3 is CSAATGGMGETQYF. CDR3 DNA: TGCAGCGCCGCGACAGGGGGTATGGGAGAGACCCAGTACTTC.

CDR3 sequence: CASSLKGSEQPQHF. Here the CDR3 DNA reads TGTGCCAGCAGCTTAAAAGGGAGCGAGCAGCCCCAGCATTTT. The chain employs TRBV7-9 and TRBJ1-5; D not resolved. V lost 2 bases and J lost 7, with 12 bases in between. The CDR3 is made up of 14 amino acids. Per the germline V gene, CDR1 is SEHNR and CDR2 is FQNEAQ (reference sequence).

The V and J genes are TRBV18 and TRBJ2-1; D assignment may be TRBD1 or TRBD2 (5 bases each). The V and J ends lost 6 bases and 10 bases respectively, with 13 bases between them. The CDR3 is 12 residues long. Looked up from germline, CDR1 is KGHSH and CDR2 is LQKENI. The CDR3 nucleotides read TGTGCCAGCTCCCCAAGGGACCTAGAGCAGTTCTTC. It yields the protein CASSPRDLEQFF.

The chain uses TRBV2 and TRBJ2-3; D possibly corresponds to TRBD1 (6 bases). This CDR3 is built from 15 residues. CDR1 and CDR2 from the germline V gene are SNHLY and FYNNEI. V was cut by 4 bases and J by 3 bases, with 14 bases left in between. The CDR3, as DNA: TGTGCCAGCAGTGGTCAGGGGTTTGTTACAGATACGCAGTATTTT. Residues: CASSGQGFVTDTQYF.

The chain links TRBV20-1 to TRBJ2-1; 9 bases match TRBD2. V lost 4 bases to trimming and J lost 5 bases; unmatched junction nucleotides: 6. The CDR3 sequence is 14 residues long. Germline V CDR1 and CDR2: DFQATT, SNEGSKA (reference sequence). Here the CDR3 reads CSAMGGRANNEQFF. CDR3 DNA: TGCAGTGCTATGGGCGGGAGGGCTAACAATGAGCAGTTCTTC.

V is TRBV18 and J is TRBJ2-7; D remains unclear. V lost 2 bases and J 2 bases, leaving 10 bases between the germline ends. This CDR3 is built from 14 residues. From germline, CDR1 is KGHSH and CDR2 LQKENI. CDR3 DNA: TGTGCCAGCTCACCATTACAACTGACCTACGAGCAGTACTTC. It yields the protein CASSPLQLTYEQYF. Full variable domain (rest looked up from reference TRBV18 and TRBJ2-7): NAGVMQNPRHLVRRRGQEARLRCSPMKGHSHVYWYRQLPEEGLKFMVYLQKENIIDESGMPKERFSAEFPKEGPSILRIQQVVRGDSAAYFCASSPLQLTYEQYFGPGTRLTVT.

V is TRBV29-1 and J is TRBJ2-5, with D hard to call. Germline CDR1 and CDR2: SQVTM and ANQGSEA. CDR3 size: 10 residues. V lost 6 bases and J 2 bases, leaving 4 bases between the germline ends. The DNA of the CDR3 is TGCAGCGTACAGCAAGAGACCCAGTACTTC. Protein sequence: CSVQQETQYF.

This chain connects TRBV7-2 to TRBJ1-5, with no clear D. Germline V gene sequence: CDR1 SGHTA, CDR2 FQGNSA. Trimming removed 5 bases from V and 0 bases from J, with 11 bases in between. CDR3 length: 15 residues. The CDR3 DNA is TGTGCCAGCAGCCGCCCCCAGGCTAGCAATCAGCCCCAGCATTTT. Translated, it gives CASSRPQASNQPQHF. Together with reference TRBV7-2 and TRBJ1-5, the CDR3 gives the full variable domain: GAGVSQSPSNKVTEKGKDVELRCDPISGHTALYWYRQSLGQGLEFLIYFQGNSAPDKSGLPSDRFSAERTGGSVSTLTIQRTQQEDSAVYLCASSRPQASNQPQHFGDGTRLSIL.

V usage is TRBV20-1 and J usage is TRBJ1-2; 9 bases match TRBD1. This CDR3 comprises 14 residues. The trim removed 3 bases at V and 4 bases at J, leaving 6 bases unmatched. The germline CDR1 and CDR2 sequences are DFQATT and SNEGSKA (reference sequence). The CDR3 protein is CSARGQGRSYGYTF. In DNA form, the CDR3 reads TGCAGTGCTAGGGGACAGGGCCGGAGCTATGGCTACACCTTC.

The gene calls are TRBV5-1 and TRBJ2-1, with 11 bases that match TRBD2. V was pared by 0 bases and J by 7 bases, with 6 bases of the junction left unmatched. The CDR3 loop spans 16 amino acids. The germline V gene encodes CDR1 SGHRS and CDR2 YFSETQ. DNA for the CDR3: TGCGCCAGCAGCTTGGACACTAGCGGGAGAGGGAATGAGCAGTTCTTC. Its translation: CASSLDTSGRGNEQFF.

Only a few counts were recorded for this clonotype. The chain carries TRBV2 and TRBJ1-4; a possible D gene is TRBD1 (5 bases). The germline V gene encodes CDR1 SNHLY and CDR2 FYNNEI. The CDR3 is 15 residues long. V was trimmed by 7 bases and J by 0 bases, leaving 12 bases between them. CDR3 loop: CASITGVATNEKLFF. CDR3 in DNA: TGTGCCAGCATCACGGGGGTTGCAACTAATGAAAAACTGTTTTTT.

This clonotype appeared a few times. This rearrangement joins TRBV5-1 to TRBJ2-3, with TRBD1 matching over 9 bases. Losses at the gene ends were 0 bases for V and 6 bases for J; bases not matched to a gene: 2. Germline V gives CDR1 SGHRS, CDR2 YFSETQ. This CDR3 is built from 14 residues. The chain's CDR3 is CASSLGGTGDTQYF. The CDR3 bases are TGCGCCAGCAGCTTGGGAGGGACAGGGGATACGCAGTATTTT.

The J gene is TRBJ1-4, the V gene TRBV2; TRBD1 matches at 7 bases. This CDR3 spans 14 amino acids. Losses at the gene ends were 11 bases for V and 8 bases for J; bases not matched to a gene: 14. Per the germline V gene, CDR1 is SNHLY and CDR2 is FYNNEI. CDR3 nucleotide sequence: TGTGCCTTGAGCCCTCAGGGGGTGTCAGAAAAACTGTTTTTT. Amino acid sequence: CALSPQGVSEKLFF.

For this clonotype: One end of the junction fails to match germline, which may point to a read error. CDR3 residues: CVSSDRAGIRYNEQFF. Here the CDR3 DNA reads TGTGTCAGCAGTGACAGGGCGGGAATTCGTTACAATGAGCAGTTCTTC. This chain links TRBV6-4 with TRBJ2-1, with a tentative D call TRBD1 (7 bases). CDR1 and CDR2 (germline): MRHNA, SNTAGT. This CDR3 has 16 residues.

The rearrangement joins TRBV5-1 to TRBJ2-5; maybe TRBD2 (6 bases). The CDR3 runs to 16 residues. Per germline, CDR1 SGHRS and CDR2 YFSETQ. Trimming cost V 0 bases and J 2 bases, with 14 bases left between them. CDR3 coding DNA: TGCGCCAGCAGCTTGGTCGGCCGAGCGGGTCAAGAGACCCAGTACTTC. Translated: CASSLVGRAGQETQYF.

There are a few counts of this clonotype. The CDR3 bases are TGTGCCAGCAGCTTGACCGACACTGAAGCTTTCTTT. Translation: CASSLTDTEAFF. The chain uses TRBV9 and TRBJ1-1; D remains unclear. V lost 4 bases to trimming and J lost 3 bases, with 7 bases between them. The CDR3 runs to 12 residues. Germline V gene lookup returns CDR1 SGDLS and CDR2 YYNGEE.

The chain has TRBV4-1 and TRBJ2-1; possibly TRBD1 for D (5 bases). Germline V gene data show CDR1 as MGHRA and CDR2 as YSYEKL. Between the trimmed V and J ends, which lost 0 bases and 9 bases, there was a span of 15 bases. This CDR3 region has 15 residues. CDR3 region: CASSQEMVGRGEQFF. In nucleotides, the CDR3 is TGCGCCAGCAGCCAAGAGATGGTGGGTAGGGGTGAGCAGTTCTTC.

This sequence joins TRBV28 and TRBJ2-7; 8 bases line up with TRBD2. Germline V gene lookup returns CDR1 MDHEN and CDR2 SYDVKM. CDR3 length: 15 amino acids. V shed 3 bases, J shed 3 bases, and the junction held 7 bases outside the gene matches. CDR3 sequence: CASSLARAGGYEQYF. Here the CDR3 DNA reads TGTGCCAGCAGTTTGGCCCGGGCGGGAGGCTACGAGCAGTACTTC.

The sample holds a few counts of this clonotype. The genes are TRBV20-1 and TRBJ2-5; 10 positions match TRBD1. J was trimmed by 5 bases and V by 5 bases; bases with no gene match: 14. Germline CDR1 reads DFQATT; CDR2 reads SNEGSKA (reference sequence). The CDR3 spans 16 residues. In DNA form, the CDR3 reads TGCAGTGCTTCCGCCCCGACAGGGGGCGCTCGGGAGACCCAGTACTTC. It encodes CSASAPTGGARETQYF.

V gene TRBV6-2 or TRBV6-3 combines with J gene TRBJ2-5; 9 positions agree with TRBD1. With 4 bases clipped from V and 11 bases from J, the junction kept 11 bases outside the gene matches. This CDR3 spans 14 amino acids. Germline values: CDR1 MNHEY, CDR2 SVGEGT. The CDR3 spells CASSWDRALNEQYF. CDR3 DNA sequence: TGTGCCAGCAGTTGGGACAGGGCGTTAAATGAGCAGTACTTC.